A selection of T cell receptor beta chains follows, all from one sample in a study of beta chain features in type 1 diabetes. Here immunoSEQ multiplex PCR was the method, and the copy in TCRdb shows in-frame clones only, minus some. Among about 260,000 clones listed, roughly 20% were seen once. Sequencing used naive CD4+ T cells from blood. The receptors here all came from a woman in her thirties or forties with type 1 diabetes. The conserved cysteine and the conserved F or W are not part of the CDR3 here. Part of the rows lack a size; the others show once, few, many or a class for expanded clones.

CDR3aa: SVETVQGGYT
abundance: NA
v_gene: TRBV29-1
len: 10

CDR3aa: ASRPGHPNEAF
abundance: few
v_gene: TRBV28
len: 11

CDR3aa: ATRGSATDTQY
abundance: few
v_gene: TRBV7-9
len: 11

CDR3aa: ASSLGPISSYNEQF
abundance: few
v_gene: TRBV28
len: 14

CDR3aa: ASSFGTVGDTQY
abundance: NA
v_gene: TRBV28
len: 12

CDR3aa: ASSDDRAYEQY
abundance: NA
v_gene: TRBV14
len: 11

CDR3aa: ASSARDFPGANYGYT
abundance: NA
v_gene: TRBV7-9
len: 15

CDR3aa: ASSVPGTANYGYT
abundance: few
v_gene: TRBV19
len: 13

CDR3aa: ASSLTYNQPQH
abundance: NA
v_gene: TRBV28
len: 11

CDR3aa: ASSVDWRPPYEQY
abundance: few
v_gene: TRBV9
len: 13

CDR3aa: ASSPRSSGENEQF
abundance: NA
v_gene: TRBV18
len: 13

CDR3aa: SGGTSGGSGELF
abundance: NA
v_gene: TRBV29-1
len: 12

CDR3aa: AWKGGPNEKLF
abundance: NA
v_gene: TRBV30
len: 11

CDR3aa: ASSPSDRRYQPQH
abundance: once
v_gene: TRBV28
len: 13

CDR3aa: ASSPWGVNEKLF
abundance: few
v_gene: TRBV28
len: 12

CDR3aa: ASRSGGANTGELF
abundance: once
v_gene: TRBV19
len: 13

CDR3aa: ASSSPGTGGLGNTIY
abundance: NA
v_gene: TRBV9
len: 15

CDR3aa: ASSPILAGGNEQF
abundance: NA
v_gene: TRBV9
len: 13

CDR3aa: ASSHVKRPQH
abundance: NA
v_gene: TRBV4-3
len: 10

CDR3aa: ASSTTGSNYGYT
abundance: few
v_gene: TRBV28
len: 12

CDR3aa: ASSPTQGPDTQY
abundance: few
v_gene: TRBV7-2
len: 12

CDR3aa: ASSLGHRTDTQY
abundance: few
v_gene: TRBV5-1
len: 12

CDR3aa: ASSETGAEAF
abundance: NA
v_gene: TRBV28
len: 10

CDR3aa: ASSVDVTRGTEAF
abundance: NA
v_gene: TRBV9
len: 13

CDR3aa: ASSEEARTSGYEQY
abundance: NA
v_gene: TRBV2
len: 14

CDR3aa: ASSPPGTYEQY
abundance: few
v_gene: TRBV18
len: 11

CDR3aa: ALSAGTGVQETQY
abundance: few
v_gene: TRBV30
len: 13

CDR3aa: ASRPGGVDEQF
abundance: few
v_gene: TRBV2
len: 11

CDR3aa: ASRDRQGGNQPQH
abundance: few
v_gene: TRBV5-4
len: 13

CDR3aa: ASSPGQGLPPYEQY
abundance: few
v_gene: TRBV14
len: 14

CDR3aa: ASSQRTGAGQPQH
abundance: NA
v_gene: TRBV4-1
len: 13

CDR3aa: ASSDRGTPHQPQH
abundance: NA
v_gene: TRBV19
len: 13

CDR3aa: ASRTTGSGELF
abundance: NA
v_gene: TRBV27
len: 11

CDR3aa: ASSLLPGNTEAF
abundance: NA
v_gene: TRBV11-1
len: 12

CDR3aa: ASSRLAGGAYEQY
abundance: NA
v_gene: TRBV27
len: 13

CDR3aa: ASSPRQQGRAF
abundance: once
v_gene: TRBV7-2
len: 11

CDR3aa: ASSYSGQSYEQY
abundance: few
v_gene: TRBV6-5
len: 12

CDR3aa: AWSTTGELF
abundance: few
v_gene: TRBV30
len: 9

CDR3aa: ASRPRGTISYEQY
abundance: NA
v_gene: TRBV2
len: 13

CDR3aa: ASSLTSGGANEQF
abundance: NA
v_gene: TRBV5-1
len: 13

CDR3aa: ASSLRQGNTGELF
abundance: NA
v_gene: TRBV11-2
len: 13